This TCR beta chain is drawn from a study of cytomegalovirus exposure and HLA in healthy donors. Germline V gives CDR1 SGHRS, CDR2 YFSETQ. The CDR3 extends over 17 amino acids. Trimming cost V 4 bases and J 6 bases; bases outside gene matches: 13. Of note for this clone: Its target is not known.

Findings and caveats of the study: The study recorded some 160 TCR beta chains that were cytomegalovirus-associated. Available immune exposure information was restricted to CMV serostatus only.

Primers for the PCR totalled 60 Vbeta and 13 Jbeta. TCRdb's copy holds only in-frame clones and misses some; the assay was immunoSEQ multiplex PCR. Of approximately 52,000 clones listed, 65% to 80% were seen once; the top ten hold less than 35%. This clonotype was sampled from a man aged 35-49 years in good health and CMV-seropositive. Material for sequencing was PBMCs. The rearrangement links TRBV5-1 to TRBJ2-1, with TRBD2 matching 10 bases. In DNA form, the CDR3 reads TGCGCCAGCAGCCCGAACCCTCCTAGCGGGGGCCTCAATGAGCAGTTCTTC. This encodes CASSPNPPSGGLNEQFF.